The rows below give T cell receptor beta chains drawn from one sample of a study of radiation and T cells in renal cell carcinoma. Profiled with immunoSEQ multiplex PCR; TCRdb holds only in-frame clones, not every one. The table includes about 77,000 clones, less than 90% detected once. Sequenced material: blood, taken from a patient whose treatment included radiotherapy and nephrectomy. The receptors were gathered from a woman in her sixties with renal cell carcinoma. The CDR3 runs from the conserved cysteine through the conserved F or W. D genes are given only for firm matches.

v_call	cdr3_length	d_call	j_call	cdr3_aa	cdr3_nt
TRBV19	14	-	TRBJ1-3	CVCLDLLSGNTIYF	TGTGTCTGTTTGGACCTACTCTCTGGAAACACCATATATTTT
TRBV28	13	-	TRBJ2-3	CASSWRGSDTQYF	TGTGCCAGCAGTTGGAGGGGCTCGGATACGCAGTATTTT
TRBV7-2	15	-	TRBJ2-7	CASSQAAGSGYEQYF	TGTGCCAGCAGCCAAGCCGCGGGCAGCGGATACGAGCAGTACTTC
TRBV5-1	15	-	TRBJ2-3	CASSLEAREVDTQYF	TGCGCCAGCAGCTTGGAGGCCAGGGAAGTGGATACGCAGTATTTT
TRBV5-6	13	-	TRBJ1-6	CASSFGINSPLHF	TGTGCCAGCAGCTTTGGGATTAATTCACCCCTCCACTTT
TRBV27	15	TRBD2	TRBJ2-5	CASSSLAGGQETQYF	TGTGCCAGCAGTTCTCTAGCGGGAGGCCAAGAGACCCAGTACTTC
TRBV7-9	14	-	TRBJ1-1	CASSLGGAGTEAFF	TGTGCCAGCAGCTTAGGGGGGGCGGGCACTGAAGCTTTCTTT
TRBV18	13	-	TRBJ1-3	CASLTASGNTIYF	TGTGCCAGCCTGACAGCCTCTGGAAACACCATATATTTT
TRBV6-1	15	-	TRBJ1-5	CASSDPSGATRPQHF	TGTGCCAGCAGTGACCCTTCCGGGGCTACACGCCCCCAGCATTTT
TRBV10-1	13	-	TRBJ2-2	CASSESGSGELFF	TGCGCCAGCAGTGAGTCGGGGTCCGGGGAGCTGTTTTTT